These 19 T cell receptor beta chains originate from one sample sequenced in a study of metastatic and nonmetastatic thyroid tumors. The entire patient cohort was treatment-naive prior to thyroid surgery. Using MiXCR, TCRdb reanalyzed the PCR reads. The profile shows approximately 16,000 clones, 30% to 40% of them singletons. Input material: tumor tissue. The receptors originated from a male donor with papillary thyroid cancer or a benign thyroid nodule (not recorded which). Some clones in this sample may be carry-over from other donors' samples.

This clone is medium-sized in the sample. The V gene is TRBV2, the J gene TRBJ2-1; a possible D gene is TRBD1 (5 bases). Germline loops: CDR1 SNHLY, CDR2 FYNNEI. V gave up 8 bases and J gave up 7 bases, with 12 bases separating them. This CDR3 spans 12 amino acids. Here the CDR3 DNA reads TGTGCCAGCGGTCTCCAGGGAAATGAGCAGTTCTTC. Amino acids: CASGLQGNEQFF.

This clone qualifies as medium-sized (0.01 to 0.1%). V is TRBV19 and J is TRBJ1-1, with D perhaps TRBD1 (5 bases). The V gene's germline CDR1 is LNHDA and CDR2 SQIVND (reference sequence). This CDR3 region has 14 residues. V gave up 4 bases and J gave up 0 bases, with 9 bases separating them. Written as DNA, the CDR3 is TGTGCCAGTAGTAGCGGGGGGATGAACACTGAAGCTTTCTTT. Its protein product is CASSSGGMNTEAFF.

The rearrangement uses TRBV30 and TRBJ2-7; 9 bases are shared with TRBD1. The junction had 8 bases not matched to a gene; V was cut back by 8 bases and J by 3 bases. Germline values: CDR1 GTSNPN, CDR2 SVGIG (reference sequence). The CDR3 sequence is 13 residues long. The CDR3 DNA follows: TGTGCCCGAGGGGGACAGGGCGGCTACGAGCAGTACTTC. Translated: CARGGQGGYEQYF.

This clone is termed medium-sized. The chain employs TRBV19 and TRBJ2-7; 9 bases agree with TRBD1. The V gene end was trimmed by 1 base and the J gene end by 7 bases; junction bases not matched to a gene: 11. This CDR3 is built from 16 residues. Per the germline V gene, CDR1 is LNHDA and CDR2 is SQIVND (reference sequence). The CDR3 DNA is TGTGCCAGTAGTATAGTTGGGACAGGGATCCCTTTGGAGCAGTACTTC. Translated: CASSIVGTGIPLEQYF.

In its sample, this clone is medium-sized (0.01 to 0.1%). The chain recombines TRBV9 with TRBJ2-6, with a possible D match to TRBD1 (5 bases). V was cut by 3 bases and J by 1 base, with 8 bases left in between. This CDR3 has 15 amino acids. Germline CDR1 is SGDLS and CDR2 is YYNGEE. For the CDR3, the DNA is TGTGCCAGCAGCGCCCAGGGATCTGGGGCCAACGTCCTGACTTTC. Its protein is CASSAQGSGANVLTF.

This clone was observed a handful of times. The gene calls are TRBV6-1 and TRBJ2-1; 11 bases fit TRBD2. This CDR3 has 18 amino acids. CDR1 is MNHNS and CDR2 is SASEGT in the germline V gene. V shed 4 bases and J 9 bases; nucleotides not matched to a gene: 17. For the CDR3, the DNA is TGTGCCAGCAGTGGGACTAGCGGGCCTTTCCTCCGGGGAAGTGAGCAGTTCTTC. It is translated as CASSGTSGPFLRGSEQFF.

Turning to this clone: The missing conserved phenylalanine or tryptophan at the end of this CDR3 makes a read error likely. This chain joins TRBV11-2 and TRBJ1-2, with TRBD1 identical over 8 bases. Germline V gives CDR1 SGHAT, CDR2 FQNNGV. The CDR3 covers 15 residues. CDR3 in amino acids: CANSFSTGAPYGYTS. CDR3 in DNA: TGTGCCAACAGCTTTTCGACAGGGGCGCCCTATGGCTACACCTCT.

The V call is TRBV5-1, the J call TRBJ2-1; TRBD1 matches at 9 bases. Germline CDR1 SGHRS, CDR2 YFSETQ. The V gene end was trimmed by 2 bases and the J gene end by 7 bases; junction bases not matched to a gene: 10. This CDR3 is 16 amino acids long. In DNA form, the CDR3 reads TGCGCCAGCAGCTTCAAAGGGACAGGGAACACTAATGAGCAGTTCTTC. Its protein is CASSFKGTGNTNEQFF.

This clone is medium-sized by share. The chain carries TRBV6-7 and TRBJ1-1; possible D gene TRBD1, 5 bases. TRBV6-7 counts as an open reading frame of uncertain function. The V end lost 0 bases, the J end lost 4 bases, and 15 bases lay between the germline ends. The CDR3 covers 16 residues. CDR3 in DNA: TGTGCCAGCAGTTACTCAGACCGGGGGGTGGGCACTGAAGCTTTCTTT. Its protein is CASSYSDRGVGTEAFF.

A few counts support this clone. V usage is TRBV2 and J usage is TRBJ1-2, with 9 bases that match TRBD1. V lost 6 bases to trimming and J lost 4 bases; unmatched junction nucleotides: 6. The germline gives CDR1 SNHLY, CDR2 FYNNEI. The CDR3 covers 14 residues. CDR3 sequence: CASRSTGGGYGYTF. DNA for the CDR3: TGTGCCAGCAGAAGCACAGGGGGCGGCTATGGCTACACCTTC.

This clone is termed medium-sized. The chain links TRBV20-1 to TRBJ2-5; D perhaps matches TRBD2 (6 bases). This CDR3 comprises 14 residues. The germline V and J ends were trimmed by 3 bases and 0 bases, with 11 bases remaining between them. Germline loops: CDR1 DFQATT, CDR2 SNEGSKA (reference sequence). CDR3 DNA: TGCAGTGCTAGTCCGACGGGGGACCAAGAGACCCAGTACTTC. It is translated as CSASPTGDQETQYF.

V usage is TRBV6-5 and J usage is TRBJ2-7, with D possibly matching TRBD2 (6 bases). The CDR3 extends over 15 amino acids. V dropped 3 bases and J dropped 7 bases, with 19 bases sitting between them. Germline lookup yields CDR1 MNHEY and CDR2 SVGAGI. This CDR3 reads CASSYDRGLTREQYF. CDR3 in DNA: TGTGCCAGCAGTTATGATAGGGGACTTACTCGGGAGCAGTACTTC.

This chain joins TRBV28 and TRBJ2-7; 11 bases fit TRBD2. The J segment lost 0 bases and the V segment lost 4 bases, leaving 5 bases of the junction unmatched. CDR3 size: 16 residues. Germline CDR1 and CDR2: MDHEN and SYDVKM. The CDR3 DNA is TGTGCCAGCAGTTCGGGTACTAGCGGGAGCTCCTACGAGCAGTACTTC. This translates into CASSSGTSGSSYEQYF.

There are many counts of this clone. This rearrangement joins TRBV7-8 to TRBJ2-1; 11 bases fit TRBD2. The germline V gene has CDR1 SGHVS and CDR2 FQNEAQ. The CDR3 has 16 amino acids. V shed 6 bases and J 10 bases; nucleotides not matched to a gene: 14. CDR3 sequence: CASRSDVTSGTQEQFF. The CDR3 DNA reads TGTGCCAGCAGATCAGATGTGACTAGCGGGACGCAGGAGCAGTTCTTC.

The chain links TRBV11-2 to TRBJ2-7; 13 nucleotides match TRBD2. CDR3 size: 17 residues. After removal of 5 bases from V and 4 bases from J, the junction contained 11 bases not matched to a gene. The germline V gene encodes CDR1 SGHAT and CDR2 FQNNGV. Written as DNA, the CDR3 is TGTGCCAGCAGCCGGACTAGCGGGAGCACACATGGGTACGAGCAGTACTTC. It codes for CASSRTSGSTHGYEQYF.

By sample share, this clone is medium-sized. V is TRBV6-4 and J is TRBJ2-1; 9 positions agree with TRBD1. The CDR3 length is 14 residues. The germline V gene encodes CDR1 MRHNA and CDR2 SNTAGT. V dropped 2 bases and J dropped 5; count of bases not matched to a gene: 1. The CDR3 region is CASSDGTGHNEQFF. The CDR3 DNA sequence: TGTGCCAGCAGTGACGGGACAGGGCACAATGAGCAGTTCTTC.

This clone was found many times. This rearrangement joins TRBV18 to TRBJ2-5; tentative D call: TRBD1 (6 bases). From germline, CDR1 is KGHSH and CDR2 LQKENI. Trimming cost V 5 bases and J 1 base, with 11 bases left between them. This CDR3 contains 14 residues. The CDR3 DNA sequence: TGTGCCAGCTCAGGCAACAGGGCCCAAGAGACCCAGTACTTC. Translated, it gives CASSGNRAQETQYF.

This clone is deemed medium-sized. The same CDR3 is also encoded by other DNA sequences in this sample. The V and J genes are TRBV9 and TRBJ2-1; D uncertain. The CDR3 is made up of 14 amino acids. Trimming shortened V by 2 bases and J by 1 base, and 7 bases separated the two germline ends. In germline, CDR1 is SGDLS, CDR2 YYNGEE. This CDR3 is CASSVEKSYNEQFF. DNA for the CDR3: TGTGCCAGCAGCGTCGAAAAATCCTACAATGAGCAGTTCTTC.

There are many counts of this clone. The chain employs TRBV7-8 and TRBJ2-5; possibly TRBD2 for D (5 bases). Germline V gene lookup returns CDR1 SGHVS and CDR2 FQNEAQ. The CDR3 loop spans 13 amino acids. V lost 3 bases and J lost 6, with 11 bases in between. The CDR3: CASSFPLAKTQYF. CDR3 nucleotides: TGTGCCAGCAGCTTCCCATTAGCGAAGACCCAGTACTTC.